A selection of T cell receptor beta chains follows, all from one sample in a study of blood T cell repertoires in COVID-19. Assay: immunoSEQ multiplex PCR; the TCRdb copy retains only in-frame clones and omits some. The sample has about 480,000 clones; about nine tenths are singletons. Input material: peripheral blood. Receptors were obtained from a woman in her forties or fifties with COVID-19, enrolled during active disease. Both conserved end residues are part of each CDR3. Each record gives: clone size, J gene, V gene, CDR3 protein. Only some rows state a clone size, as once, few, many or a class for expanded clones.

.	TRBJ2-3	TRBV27	CASSTRLAGSTDTQYF
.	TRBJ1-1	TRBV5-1	CASSLPRQGRTEAFF
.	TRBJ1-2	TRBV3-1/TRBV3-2	CASSQDRRVGQPWRGYGYTF
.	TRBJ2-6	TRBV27	CASSNLAGVSGANVLTF
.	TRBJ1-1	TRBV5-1	CASSRTGASNTEAFF
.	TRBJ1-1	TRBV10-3	CATAGQGVNTEAFF
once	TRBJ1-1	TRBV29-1	CSVEDQGQNTEAFF
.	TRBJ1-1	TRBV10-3	CAISGIQGSNTEAFF
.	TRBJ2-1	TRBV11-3	CASSLTGGEQFF
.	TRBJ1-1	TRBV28	CASSLWAGNTEAFF
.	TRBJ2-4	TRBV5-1	CASSPRPSMGGIQYF
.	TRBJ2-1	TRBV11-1	CASSQPRRYEQFF
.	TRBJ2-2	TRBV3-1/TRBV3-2	CASSPLYVLPGELFF
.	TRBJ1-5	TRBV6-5	CASSWSVNQPQHF